This T cell receptor beta chain derives from a study of post-analysis software for immune sequencing data. CDR1 MNHNS and CDR2 SASEGT come from the germline V gene. This CDR3 is 15 amino acids long. V was cut by 1 base and J by 2 bases, with 12 bases left in between. Researchers reported that TCR beta cDNA libraries carried unique molecular identifiers. Between roughly 1 and 10 million T cells gave rise to some 520,000 cDNA molecules. MiXCR, run by TCRdb on the PCR reads, gives a single entry per CDR3 protein. The sample yields hundreds of thousands of distinct CDR3 sequences, about 50% seen once. This clonotype was seen ten or more times. Antigen: not known. Points from the study as a whole: Significantly lower normalized Chao1 diversity was found in patients with multiple sclerosis relative to controls. Five or six TRBV segments appeared more often in patients than in controls, and TRBV5-6, TRBV5-1 and TRBV20-1 were among these. Same-batch samples co-clustered strongly by F measure.

Sequencing used blood. The receptor was derived from a girl between 5 and 17 years old with multiple sclerosis. This chain uses TRBV6-1 with TRBJ2-7; D gene unclear. DNA of the CDR3: TGTGCCAGCAGTGAAGATGACCGAACTACCTACGAGCAGTACTTC. The encoded protein is CASSEDDRTTYEQYF.